This T cell receptor (beta chain) was documented in a study of T cells after yellow fever vaccination. Germline V CDR1 and CDR2: KGHSH, LQKENI. This CDR3 has 14 amino acids. Trimming at V came to 2 bases and at J to 4 bases, leaving 4 bases not matched to a gene. This clonotype showed up many times. TCRdb fed the 5' RACE reads into MiXCR, producing one record per CDR3 protein. The table lists about 340,000 distinct CDR3 sequences, roughly 4.3% of them singletons. This sequence was found in a man in his late teens or twenties who received the YFV17D yellow fever vaccine. Sequences were derived from PBMCs, sampled 5 days after the yellow fever booster vaccination. The rearrangement uses TRBV18 and TRBJ1-1; 7 positions match TRBD1. CDR3 in DNA: TGTGCCAGCTCACCATGGGCAGGGGGCACTGAAGCTTTCTTT. Translated: CASSPWAGGTEAFF.